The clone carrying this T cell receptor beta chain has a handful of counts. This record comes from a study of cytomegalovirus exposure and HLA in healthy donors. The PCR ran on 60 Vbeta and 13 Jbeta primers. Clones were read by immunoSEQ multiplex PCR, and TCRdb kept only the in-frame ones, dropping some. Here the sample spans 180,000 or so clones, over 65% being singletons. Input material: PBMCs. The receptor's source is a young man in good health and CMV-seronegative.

As DNA, the CDR3 is TGTGCCAGCAGTCGACAGGGGGGGAAGACCCAGTACTTC. Translating gives CASSRQGGKTQYF. V and J are TRBV6-5 and TRBJ2-5; 9 positions match TRBD1. CDR3 size: 13 residues. V gave up 5 bases and J gave up 6 bases; unmatched junction bases: 4. Germline V lookup: CDR1 MNHEY, CDR2 SVGAGI.